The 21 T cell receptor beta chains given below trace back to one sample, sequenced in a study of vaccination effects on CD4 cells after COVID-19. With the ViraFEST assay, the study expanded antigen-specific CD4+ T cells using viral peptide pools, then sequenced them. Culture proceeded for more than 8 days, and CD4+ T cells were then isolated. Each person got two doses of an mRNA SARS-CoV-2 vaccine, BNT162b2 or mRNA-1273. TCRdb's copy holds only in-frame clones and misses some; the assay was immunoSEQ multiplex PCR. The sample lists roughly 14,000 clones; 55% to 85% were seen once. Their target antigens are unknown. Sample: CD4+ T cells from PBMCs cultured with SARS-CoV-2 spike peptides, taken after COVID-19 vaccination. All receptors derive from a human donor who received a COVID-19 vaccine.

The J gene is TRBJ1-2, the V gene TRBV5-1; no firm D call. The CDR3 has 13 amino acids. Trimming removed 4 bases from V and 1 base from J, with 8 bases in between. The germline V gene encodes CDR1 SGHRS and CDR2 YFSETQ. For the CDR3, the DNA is TGCGCCAGCAGCATGGACGGTAACTATGGCTACACCTTC. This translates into CASSMDGNYGYTF.

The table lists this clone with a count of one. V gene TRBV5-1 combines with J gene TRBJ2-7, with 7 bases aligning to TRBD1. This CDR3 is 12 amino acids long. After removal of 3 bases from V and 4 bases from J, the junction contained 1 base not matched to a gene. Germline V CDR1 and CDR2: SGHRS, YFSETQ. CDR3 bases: TGCGCCAGCAGCTGGGGACAGTACGAGCAGTACTTC. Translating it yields CASSWGQYEQYF.

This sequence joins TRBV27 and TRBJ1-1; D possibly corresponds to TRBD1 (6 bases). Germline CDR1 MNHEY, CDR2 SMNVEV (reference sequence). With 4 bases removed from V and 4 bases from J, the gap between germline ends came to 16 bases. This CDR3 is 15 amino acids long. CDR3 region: CASSSGTTLSTEAFF. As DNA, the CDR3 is TGTGCCAGCAGTTCGGGGACAACCCTCTCCACTGAAGCTTTCTTT.

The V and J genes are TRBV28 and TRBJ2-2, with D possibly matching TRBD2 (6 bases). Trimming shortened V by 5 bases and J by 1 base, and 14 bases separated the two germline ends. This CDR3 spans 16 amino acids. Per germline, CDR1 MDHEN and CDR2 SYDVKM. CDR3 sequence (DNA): TGTGCCAGCAGTATGAGGAGGGGCCAGAACACCGGGGAGCTGTTTTTT. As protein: CASSMRRGQNTGELFF.

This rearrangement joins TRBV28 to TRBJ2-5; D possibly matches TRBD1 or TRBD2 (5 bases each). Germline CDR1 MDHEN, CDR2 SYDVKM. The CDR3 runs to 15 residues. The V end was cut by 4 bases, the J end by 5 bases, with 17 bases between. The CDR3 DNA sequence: TGTGCCAGCAGTTCCGGGGCGGCGGCAGGGGAGACCCAGTACTTC. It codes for CASSSGAAAGETQYF.

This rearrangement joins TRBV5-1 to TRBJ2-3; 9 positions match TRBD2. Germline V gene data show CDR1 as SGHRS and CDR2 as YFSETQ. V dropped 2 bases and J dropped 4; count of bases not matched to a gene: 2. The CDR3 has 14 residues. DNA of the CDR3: TGCGCCAGCAGCTTTGGCGGGGGGGCAGATACGCAGTATTTT. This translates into CASSFGGGADTQYF.

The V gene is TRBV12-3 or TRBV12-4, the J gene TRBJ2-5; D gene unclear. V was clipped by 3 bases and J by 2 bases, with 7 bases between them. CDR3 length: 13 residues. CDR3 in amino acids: CASSLSPQETQYF. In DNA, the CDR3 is TGTGCCAGCAGTTTGTCACCGCAAGAGACCCAGTACTTC.

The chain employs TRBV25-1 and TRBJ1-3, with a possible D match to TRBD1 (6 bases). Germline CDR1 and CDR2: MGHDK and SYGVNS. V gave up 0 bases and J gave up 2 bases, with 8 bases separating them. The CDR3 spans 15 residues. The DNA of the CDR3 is TGTGCCAGCAGTGAATATGAGGGGGCTGGAAACACCATATATTTT. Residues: CASSEYEGAGNTIYF.

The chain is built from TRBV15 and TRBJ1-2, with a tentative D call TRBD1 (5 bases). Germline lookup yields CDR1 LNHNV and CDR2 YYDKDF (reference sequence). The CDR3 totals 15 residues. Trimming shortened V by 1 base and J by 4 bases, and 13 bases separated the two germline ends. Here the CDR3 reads CATSRGEGRGYGYTF. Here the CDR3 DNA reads TGTGCCACCAGCAGAGGAGAGGGGCGGGGCTATGGCTACACCTTC.

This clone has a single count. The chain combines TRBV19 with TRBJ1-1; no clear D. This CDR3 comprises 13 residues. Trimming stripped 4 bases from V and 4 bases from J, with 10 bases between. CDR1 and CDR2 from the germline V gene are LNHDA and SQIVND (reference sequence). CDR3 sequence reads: CASSRKGSTEAFF. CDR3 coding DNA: TGTGCCAGTAGTAGGAAAGGGAGCACTGAAGCTTTCTTT.

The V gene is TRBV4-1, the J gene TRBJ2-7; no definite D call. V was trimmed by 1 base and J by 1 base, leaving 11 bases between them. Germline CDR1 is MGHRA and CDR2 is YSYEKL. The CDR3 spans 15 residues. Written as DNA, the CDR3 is TGCGCCAGCAGCCAAGTAGACTTGGCTTCCTACGAGCAGTACTTC. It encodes CASSQVDLASYEQYF.

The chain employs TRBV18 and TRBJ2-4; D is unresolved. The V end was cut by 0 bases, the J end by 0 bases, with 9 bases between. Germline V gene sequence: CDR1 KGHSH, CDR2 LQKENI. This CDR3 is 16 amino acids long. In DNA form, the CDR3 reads TGTGCCAGCTCACCACCGACGCCGCTAGCCAAAAACATTCAGTACTTC. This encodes CASSPPTPLAKNIQYF.

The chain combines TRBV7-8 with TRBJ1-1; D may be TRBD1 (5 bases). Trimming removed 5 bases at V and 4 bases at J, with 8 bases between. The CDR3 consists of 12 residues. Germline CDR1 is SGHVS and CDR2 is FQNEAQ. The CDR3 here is CASSRQSTEAFF. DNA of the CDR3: TGTGCCAGCAGCCGACAGAGCACTGAAGCTTTCTTT.

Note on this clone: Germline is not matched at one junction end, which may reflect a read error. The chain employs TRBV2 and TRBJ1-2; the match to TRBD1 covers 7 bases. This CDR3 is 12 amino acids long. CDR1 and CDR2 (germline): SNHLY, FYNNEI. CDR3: CASSEDRVGYTF. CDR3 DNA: TGTGCCAGCAGCGAAGACAGGGTCGGCTACACCTTC.

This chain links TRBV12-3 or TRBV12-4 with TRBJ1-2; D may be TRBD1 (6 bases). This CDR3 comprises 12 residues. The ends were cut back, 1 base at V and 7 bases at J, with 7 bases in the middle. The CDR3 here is CASSLEGVGYTF. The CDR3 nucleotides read TGTGCCAGCAGTTTAGAGGGGGTTGGCTACACCTTC.

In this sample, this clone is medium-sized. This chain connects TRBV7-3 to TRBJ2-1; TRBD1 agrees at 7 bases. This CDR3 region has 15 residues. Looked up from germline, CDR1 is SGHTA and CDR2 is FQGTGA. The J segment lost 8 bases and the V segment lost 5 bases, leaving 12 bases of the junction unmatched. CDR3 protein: CASSPAKTGNDEQFF. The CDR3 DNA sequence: TGTGCCAGCAGCCCAGCTAAGACAGGGAACGATGAGCAGTTCTTC.

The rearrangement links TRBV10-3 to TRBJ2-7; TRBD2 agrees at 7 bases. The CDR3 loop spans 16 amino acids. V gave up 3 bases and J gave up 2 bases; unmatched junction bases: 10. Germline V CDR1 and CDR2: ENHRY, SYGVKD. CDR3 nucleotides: TGTGCCATCAGTGATGCGGCTCGTCTAGCGGCCTACGAGCAGTACTTC. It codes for CAISDAARLAAYEQYF.

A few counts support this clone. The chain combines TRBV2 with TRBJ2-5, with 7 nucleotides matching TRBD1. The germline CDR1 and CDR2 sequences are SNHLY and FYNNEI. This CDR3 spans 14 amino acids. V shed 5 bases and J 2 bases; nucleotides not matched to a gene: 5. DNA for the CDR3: TGTGCCAGCAGTCTCGGGACAGAACAAGAGACCCAGTACTTC. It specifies CASSLGTEQETQYF.

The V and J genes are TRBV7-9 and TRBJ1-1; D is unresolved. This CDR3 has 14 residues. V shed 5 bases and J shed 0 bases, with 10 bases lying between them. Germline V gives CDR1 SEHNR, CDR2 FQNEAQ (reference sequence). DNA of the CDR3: TGTGCCAGCAGCCTTACTACTTTGAACACTGAAGCTTTCTTT. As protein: CASSLTTLNTEAFF.

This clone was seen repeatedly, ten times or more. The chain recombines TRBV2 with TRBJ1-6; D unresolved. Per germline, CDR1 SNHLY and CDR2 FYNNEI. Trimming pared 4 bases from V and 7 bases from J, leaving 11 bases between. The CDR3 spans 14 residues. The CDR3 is CASSVPPTNSPLHF. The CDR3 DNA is TGTGCCAGCAGTGTCCCCCCAACAAATTCACCCCTCCACTTT. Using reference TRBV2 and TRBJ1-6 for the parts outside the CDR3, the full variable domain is EPEVTQTPSHQVTQMGQEVILRCVPISNHLYFYWYRQILGQKVEFLVSFYNNEISEKSEIFDDQFSVERPDGSNFTLKIRSTKLEDSAMYFCASSVPPTNSPLHFGNGTRLTVT.

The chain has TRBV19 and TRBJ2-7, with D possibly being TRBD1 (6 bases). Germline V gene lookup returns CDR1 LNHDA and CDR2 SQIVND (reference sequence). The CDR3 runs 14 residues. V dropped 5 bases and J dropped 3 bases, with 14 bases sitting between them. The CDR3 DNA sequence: TGTGCCAGTAGTCCGCGGACAGCAAACTACGAGCAGTACTTC. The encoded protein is CASSPRTANYEQYF.